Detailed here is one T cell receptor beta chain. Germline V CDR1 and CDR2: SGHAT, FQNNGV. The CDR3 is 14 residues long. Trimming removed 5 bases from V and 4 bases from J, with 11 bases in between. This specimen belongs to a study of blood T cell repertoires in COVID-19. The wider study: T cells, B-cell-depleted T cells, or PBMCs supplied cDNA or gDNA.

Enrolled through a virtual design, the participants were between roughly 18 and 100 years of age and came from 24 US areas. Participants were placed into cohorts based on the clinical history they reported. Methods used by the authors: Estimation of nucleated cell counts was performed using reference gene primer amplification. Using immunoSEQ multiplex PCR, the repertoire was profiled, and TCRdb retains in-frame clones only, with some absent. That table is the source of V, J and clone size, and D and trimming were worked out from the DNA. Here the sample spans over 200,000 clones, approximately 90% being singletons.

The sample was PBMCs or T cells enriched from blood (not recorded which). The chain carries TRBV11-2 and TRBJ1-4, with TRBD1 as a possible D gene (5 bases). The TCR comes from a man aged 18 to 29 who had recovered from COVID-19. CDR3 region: CASSIDSLNEKLFF. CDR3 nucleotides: TGTGCCAGCAGCATCGACAGTCTTAATGAAAAACTGTTTTTT.